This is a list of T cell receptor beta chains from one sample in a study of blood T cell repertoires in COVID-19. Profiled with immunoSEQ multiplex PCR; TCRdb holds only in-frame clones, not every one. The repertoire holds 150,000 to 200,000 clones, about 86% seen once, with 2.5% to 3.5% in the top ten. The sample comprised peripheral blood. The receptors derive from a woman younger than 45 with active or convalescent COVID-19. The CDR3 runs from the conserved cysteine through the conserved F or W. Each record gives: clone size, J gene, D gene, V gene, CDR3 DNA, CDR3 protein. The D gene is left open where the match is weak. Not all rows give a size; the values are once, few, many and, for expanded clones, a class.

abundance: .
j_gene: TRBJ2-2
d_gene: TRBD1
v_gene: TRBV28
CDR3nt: TGTGCCAGCAGTTTCCTGGGACAGACGAACACCGGGGAGCTGTTTTTT
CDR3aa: CASSFLGQTNTGELFF

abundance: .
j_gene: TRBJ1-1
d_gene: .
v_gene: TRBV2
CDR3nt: TGTGCCAGCAGGGGCGATTCCCGGGCTTTCTTT
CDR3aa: CASRGDSRAFF

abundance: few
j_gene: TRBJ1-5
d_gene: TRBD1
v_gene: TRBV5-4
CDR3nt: TGTGCCAGCAGCGATGGGACAGGGAACCAGCCCCAGCATTTT
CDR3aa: CASSDGTGNQPQHF

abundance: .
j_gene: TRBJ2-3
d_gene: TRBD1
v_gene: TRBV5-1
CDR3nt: TGCGCCAGCAGCTACGGGGACAGTCCAGATACGCAGTATTTT
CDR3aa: CASSYGDSPDTQYF

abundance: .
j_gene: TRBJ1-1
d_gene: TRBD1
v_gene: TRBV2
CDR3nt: TGTGCCAGCAGTATAAGACAGGGTGGGAGCACTGAAGCTTTCTTT
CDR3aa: CASSIRQGGSTEAFF

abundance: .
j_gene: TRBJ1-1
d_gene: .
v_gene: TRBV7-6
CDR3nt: TGTGCCAGCAGCTACCCTGCGGGGATAGACACTGAAGCTTTCTTT
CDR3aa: CASSYPAGIDTEAFF

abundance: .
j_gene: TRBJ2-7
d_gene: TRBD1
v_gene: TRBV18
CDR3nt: TGTGCCAGCTCACCGGGACAGTCCACCTACGAGCAGTACTTC
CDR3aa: CASSPGQSTYEQYF

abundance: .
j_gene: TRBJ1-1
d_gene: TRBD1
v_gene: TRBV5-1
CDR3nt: TGCGCCAGCAGCTCGGGACAGATGAACACTGAAGCTTTCTTT
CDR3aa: CASSSGQMNTEAFF

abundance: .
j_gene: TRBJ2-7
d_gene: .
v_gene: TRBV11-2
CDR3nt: TGTGCCAGCAGCACCTACGGGAGTTACGAGCAGTACTTC
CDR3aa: CASSTYGSYEQYF

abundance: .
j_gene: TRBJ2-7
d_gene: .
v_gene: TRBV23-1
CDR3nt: TGCGCCAGCACTACCCTTGACGGGGACTACGAGCAGTACTTC
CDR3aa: CASTTLDGDYEQYF

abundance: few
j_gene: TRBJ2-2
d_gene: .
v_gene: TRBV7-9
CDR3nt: TGTGCCAGCAGCCGGTTGACCGGGGAGCTGTTTTTT
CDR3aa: CASSRLTGELFF

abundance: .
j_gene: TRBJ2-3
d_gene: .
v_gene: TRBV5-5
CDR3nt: TGTGCCAGCAGCTTGGCGGACAGAAGCACAGATACGCAGTATTTT
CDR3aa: CASSLADRSTDTQYF

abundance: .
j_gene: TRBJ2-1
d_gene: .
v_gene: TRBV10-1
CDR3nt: TGCGCCAGCAGTGACAGGGCGACCTCCTACAATGAGCAGTTCTTC
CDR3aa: CASSDRATSYNEQFF

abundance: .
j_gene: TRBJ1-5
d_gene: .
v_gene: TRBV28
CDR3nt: TGTGCCAGCAGTTTTATCTATCAGCCCCAGCATTTT
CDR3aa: CASSFIYQPQHF

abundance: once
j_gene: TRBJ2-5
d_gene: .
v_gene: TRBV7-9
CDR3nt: TGTGCCAGCATCCTCAGAACGGGATTGGGGCAAGAGACCCAGTACTTC
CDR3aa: CASILRTGLGQETQYF

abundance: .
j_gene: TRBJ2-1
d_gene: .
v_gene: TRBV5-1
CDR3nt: TGCGCCAGCAGCTTGGAAGTAGCGGAGTTCTACAATGAGCAGTTCTTC
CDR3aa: CASSLEVAEFYNEQFF

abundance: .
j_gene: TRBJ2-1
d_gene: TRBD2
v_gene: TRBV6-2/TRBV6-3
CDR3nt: TGTGCCAGCAGCTCCCCCACTCCGGGGGGATACAATGAGCAGTTCTTC
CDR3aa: CASSSPTPGGYNEQFF

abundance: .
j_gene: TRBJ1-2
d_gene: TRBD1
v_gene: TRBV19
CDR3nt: TGTGCCAGTAGTAGCCGCGCAACAGGGGCTCCGTCCTATGGCTACACCTTC
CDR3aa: CASSSRATGAPSYGYTF

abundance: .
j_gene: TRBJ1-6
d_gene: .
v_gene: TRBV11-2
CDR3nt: TGTGCCAGCAGCTCGCCAGGGGCTTCACCCCTCCACTTT
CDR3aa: CASSSPGASPLHF

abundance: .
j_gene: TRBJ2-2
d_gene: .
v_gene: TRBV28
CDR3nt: TGTGCCAGCAGTTCACAAACGGACAGGAACACCGGGGAGCTGTTTTTT
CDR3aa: CASSSQTDRNTGELFF

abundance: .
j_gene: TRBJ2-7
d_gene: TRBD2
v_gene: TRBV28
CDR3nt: TGTGCCAGCAGTTTGGTAGCGGGAAACTACGAGCAGTACTTC
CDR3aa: CASSLVAGNYEQYF

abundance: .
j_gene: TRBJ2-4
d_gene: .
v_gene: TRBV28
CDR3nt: TGTGCCAGCATAGGCAGGGAACTAGCCAAAAACATTCAGTACTTC
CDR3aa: CASIGRELAKNIQYF

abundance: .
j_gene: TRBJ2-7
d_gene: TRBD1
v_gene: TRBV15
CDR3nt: TGTGCCACCAGCAGAAGTCGACAGGGGTACGAGCAGTACTTC
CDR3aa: CATSRSRQGYEQYF

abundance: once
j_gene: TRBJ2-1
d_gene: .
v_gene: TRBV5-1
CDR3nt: TGCGCCAGCAGCTTGGCCCGGAGTAACAACTACAATGAGCAGTTCTTC
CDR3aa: CASSLARSNNYNEQFF

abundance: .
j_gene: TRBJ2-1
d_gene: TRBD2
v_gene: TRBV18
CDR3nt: TGTGCCAGCTCACCACTAAGGCGGGGGGGCTCGAATGAGCAGTTCTTC
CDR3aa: CASSPLRRGGSNEQFF

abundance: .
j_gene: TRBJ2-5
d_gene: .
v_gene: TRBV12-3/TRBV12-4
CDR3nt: TGTGCCAGCAGTTTTTCCGGGAAAGAGACCCAGTACTTC
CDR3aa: CASSFSGKETQYF

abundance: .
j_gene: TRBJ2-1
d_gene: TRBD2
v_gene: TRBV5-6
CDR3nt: TGTGCCAGCAGCTTGGTGGCTAGCGGGGGATACAATGAGCAGTTCTTC
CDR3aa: CASSLVASGGYNEQFF

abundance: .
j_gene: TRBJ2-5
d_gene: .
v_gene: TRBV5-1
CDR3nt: TGCGCCAGCAGCTTGGGCCCGACAGGTGGGGAGACCCAGTACTTC
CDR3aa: CASSLGPTGGETQYF

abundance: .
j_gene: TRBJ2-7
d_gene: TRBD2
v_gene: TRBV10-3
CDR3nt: TGTGCCATCAGTGACCTAGCGGGGGCTACCTACGAGCAGTACTTC
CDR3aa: CAISDLAGATYEQYF

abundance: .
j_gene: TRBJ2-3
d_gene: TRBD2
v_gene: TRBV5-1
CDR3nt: TGCGCCAGCAGCGCAGGGACTAGCGGGGGCGTAGATACGCAGTATTTT
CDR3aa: CASSAGTSGGVDTQYF

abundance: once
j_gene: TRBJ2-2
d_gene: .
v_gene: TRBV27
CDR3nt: TGTGCCAGCAGTCCCCGATTTGTGTGGGAGGAAAACACCGGGGAGCTGTTTTTT
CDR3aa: CASSPRFVWEENTGELFF

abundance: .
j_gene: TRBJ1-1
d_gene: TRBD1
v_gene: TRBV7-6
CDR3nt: TGTGCCAGCAGCTTAGATATTACAGGGGGCACTGAAGCTTTCTTT
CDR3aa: CASSLDITGGTEAFF

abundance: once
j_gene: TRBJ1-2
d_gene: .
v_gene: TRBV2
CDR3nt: TGTGCCAGCATCGCGGAGGGGTACGGCTATGGCTACACCTTC
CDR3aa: CASIAEGYGYGYTF

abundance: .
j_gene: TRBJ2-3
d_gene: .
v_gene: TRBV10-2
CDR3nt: TGCGCCAGCAGTGTATCGGGAGATACGCAGTATTTT
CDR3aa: CASSVSGDTQYF

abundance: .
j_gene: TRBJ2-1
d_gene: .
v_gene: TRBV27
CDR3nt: TGTGCCAGCAGTTTTAGGGGCTCCAATGAGCAGTTCTTC
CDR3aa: CASSFRGSNEQFF

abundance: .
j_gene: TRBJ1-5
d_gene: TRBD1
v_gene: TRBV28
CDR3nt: TGTGCCAGCAGTTTCAGACAGGGTGGGCAGCCCCAGCATTTT
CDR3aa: CASSFRQGGQPQHF

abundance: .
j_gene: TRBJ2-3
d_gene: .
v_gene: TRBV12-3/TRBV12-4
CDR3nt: TGTGCCAGCACCAACTATTTCACAGATACGCAGTATTTT
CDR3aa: CASTNYFTDTQYF

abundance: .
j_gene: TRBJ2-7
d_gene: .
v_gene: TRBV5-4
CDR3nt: TGTGCCAGCAGCTGGGGGACTTCCCTTTACGAGCAGTACTTC
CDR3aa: CASSWGTSLYEQYF

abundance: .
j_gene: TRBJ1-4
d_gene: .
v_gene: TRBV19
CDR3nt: TGTGCCAGTAGTGCACGCCCCCTTACAGGGCCTGCAACTAATGAAAAACTGTTTTTT
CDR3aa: CASSARPLTGPATNEKLFF

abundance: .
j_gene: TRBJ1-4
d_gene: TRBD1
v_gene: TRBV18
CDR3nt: TGTGCCAGCTCACCCGACAGGGCGAGTGAAAAACTGTTTTTT
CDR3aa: CASSPDRASEKLFF

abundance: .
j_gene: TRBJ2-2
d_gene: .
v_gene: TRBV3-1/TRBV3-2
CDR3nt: TGTGCCAGCAGCCCCCTAAGTAGTGGTACCGGGGAGCTGTTTTTT
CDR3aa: CASSPLSSGTGELFF

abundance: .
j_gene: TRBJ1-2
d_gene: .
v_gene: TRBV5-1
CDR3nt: TGCGCCAGCAGCGCCACCGGACAGACCCTCTATGGCTACACCTTC
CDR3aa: CASSATGQTLYGYTF

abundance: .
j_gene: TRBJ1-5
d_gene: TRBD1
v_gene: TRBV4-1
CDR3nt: TGCGCCAGCAGCCAACCACCTGAGGACAGGGGGATGAGGGGCAATCAGCCCCAGCATTTT
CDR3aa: CASSQPPEDRGMRGNQPQHF

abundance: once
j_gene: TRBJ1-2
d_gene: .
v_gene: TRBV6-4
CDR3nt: TGTGCCAGCAGCTCACAGGGCGGCACCGTTGGCTACACCTTC
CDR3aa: CASSSQGGTVGYTF

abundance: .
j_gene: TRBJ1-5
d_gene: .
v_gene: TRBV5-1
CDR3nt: TGCGCCAGCAGCATTGACACGTATAGCAATCAGCCCCAGCATTTT
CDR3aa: CASSIDTYSNQPQHF

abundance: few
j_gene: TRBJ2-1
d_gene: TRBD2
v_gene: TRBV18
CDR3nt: TGTGCCAGCTCACCTGGAGCGGGAGGTCTCAATGAGCAGTTCTTC
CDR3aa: CASSPGAGGLNEQFF

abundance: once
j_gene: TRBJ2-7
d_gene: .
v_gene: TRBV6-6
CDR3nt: TGTGCCAGCAACCCTACAGGCACCCCGGGCCACGAGCAGTACTTC
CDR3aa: CASNPTGTPGHEQYF

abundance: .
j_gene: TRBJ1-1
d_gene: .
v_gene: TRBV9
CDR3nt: TGTGCCAGCAGCGTAGGAGACACTGAAGCTTTCTTT
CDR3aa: CASSVGDTEAFF

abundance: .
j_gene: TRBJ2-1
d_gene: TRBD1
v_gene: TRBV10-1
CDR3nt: TGCGCCAGCAGTGAGTGGGCCGGGACAGGCCAGGGCTACAATGAGCAGTTCTTC
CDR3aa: CASSEWAGTGQGYNEQFF

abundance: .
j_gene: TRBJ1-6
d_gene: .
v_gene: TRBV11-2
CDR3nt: TGTGCCAGCAGCTTAGATCGGTCAGGATCCCTCCTTTATAATTCACCCCTCCACTTT
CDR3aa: CASSLDRSGSLLYNSPLHF

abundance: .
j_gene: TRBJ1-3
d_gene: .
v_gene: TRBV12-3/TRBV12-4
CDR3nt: TGTGCCAGCACCACTTTCGGCACCATATATTTT
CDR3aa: CASTTFGTIYF

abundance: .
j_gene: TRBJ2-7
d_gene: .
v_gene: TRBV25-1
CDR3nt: TGTGCCAGCAGTGACGGTCGACACCCTTGGGAGCAGTACTTC
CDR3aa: CASSDGRHPWEQYF

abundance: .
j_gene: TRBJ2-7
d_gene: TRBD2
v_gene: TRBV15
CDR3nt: TGTGCCACCAGCGCCGCTACCGGGACTAGTCACGAGCAGTACTTC
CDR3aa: CATSAATGTSHEQYF